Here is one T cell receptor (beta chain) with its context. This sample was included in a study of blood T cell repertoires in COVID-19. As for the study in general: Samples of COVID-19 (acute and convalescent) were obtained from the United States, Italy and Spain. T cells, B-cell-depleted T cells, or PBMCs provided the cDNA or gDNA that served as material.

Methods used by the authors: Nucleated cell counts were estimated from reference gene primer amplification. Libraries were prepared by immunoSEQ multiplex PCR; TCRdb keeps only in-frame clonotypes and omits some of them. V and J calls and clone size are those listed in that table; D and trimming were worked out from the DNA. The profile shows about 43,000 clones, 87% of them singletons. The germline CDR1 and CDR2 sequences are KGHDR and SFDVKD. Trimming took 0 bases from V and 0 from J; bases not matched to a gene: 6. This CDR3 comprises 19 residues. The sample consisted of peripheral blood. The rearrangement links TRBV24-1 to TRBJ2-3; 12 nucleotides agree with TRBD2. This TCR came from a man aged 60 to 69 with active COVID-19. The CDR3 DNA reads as TGTGCCACCAGTGATTTGGGCGGGACTAGCGGGCCCAGCACAGATACGCAGTATTTT. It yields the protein CATSDLGGTSGPSTDTQYF.